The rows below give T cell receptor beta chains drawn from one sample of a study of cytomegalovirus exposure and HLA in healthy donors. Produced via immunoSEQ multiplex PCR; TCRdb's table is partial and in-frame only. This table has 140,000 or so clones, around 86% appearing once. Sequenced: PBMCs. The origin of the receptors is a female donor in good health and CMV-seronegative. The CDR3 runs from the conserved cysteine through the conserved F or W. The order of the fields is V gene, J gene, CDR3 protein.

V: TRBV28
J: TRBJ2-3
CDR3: CASSLGLAEGYTDTQYF

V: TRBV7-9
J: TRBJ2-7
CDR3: CASSSSGGTYEQYF

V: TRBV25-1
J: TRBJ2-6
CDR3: CASTSEMGQSPGANVLTF

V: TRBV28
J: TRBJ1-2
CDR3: CASSFNRATRSYGYTF

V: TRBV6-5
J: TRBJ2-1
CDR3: CASSWTSFPHNEQFF

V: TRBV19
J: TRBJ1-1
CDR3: CASSIGRGMGTEAFF

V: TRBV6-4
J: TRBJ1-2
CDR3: CASRETTGAGGYTF

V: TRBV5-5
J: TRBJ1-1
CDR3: CASSVTQGADTEAFF

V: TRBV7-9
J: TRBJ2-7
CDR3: CASSYRVSYEQYF

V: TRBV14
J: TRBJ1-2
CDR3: CASSQVMGSNYGYTF

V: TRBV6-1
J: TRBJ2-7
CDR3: CASSGRTGSSYEQYF

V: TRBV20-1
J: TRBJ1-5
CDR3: CSASGFGAQHF

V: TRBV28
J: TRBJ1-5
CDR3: CASSSTRQPQHF

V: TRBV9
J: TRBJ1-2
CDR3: CASSDPGQGKGYTF

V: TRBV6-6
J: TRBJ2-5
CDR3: CASSYLGAATQYF

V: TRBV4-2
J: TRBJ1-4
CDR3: CASSQITGSGANEKLFF

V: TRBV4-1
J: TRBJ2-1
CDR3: CASRTSSGSSNEQFF

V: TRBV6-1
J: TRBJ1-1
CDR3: CASRATENTEAFF

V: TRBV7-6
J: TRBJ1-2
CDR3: CASSSNPTGTGNNYGYTF

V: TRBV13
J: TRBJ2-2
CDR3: CASSAISSGGNTGELFF

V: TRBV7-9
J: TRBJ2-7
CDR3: CASSLGRGDEQYF

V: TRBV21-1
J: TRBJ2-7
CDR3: CASSEQGAQGEQYF

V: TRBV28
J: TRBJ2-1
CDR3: CASSYSGRAAHEQFF

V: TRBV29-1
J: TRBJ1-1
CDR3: CSVRGLDGAFF

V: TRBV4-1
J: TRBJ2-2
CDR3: CASSHSDSGKTGELFF

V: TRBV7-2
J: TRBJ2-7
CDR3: CASSSPGQGSFSYEQYF

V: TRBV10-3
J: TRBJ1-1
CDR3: CAISEVSLNTEAFF

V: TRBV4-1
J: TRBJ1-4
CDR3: CASSQDPGTGVEKLFF